The 7 T cell receptor beta chains reported below all come from one sample, sequenced in a study of blood T cell repertoires in COVID-19. Profiled with immunoSEQ multiplex PCR; TCRdb holds only in-frame clones, not every one. The data contain some 180,000 clones, roughly three quarters of them singletons. The specimen was peripheral blood. These receptors originate from a woman aged 45 to 65 with active or convalescent COVID-19.

This chain joins TRBV5-6 and TRBJ1-5; 8 positions match TRBD1. The V gene end was trimmed by 0 bases and the J gene end by 5 bases; junction bases not matched to a gene: 4. The CDR3 is 15 residues long. CDR1 and CDR2 (germline): SGHDT, YYEEEE. The CDR3 protein is CASSLESTGDQPQHF. The CDR3 DNA reads as TGTGCCAGCAGCTTGGAATCGACAGGGGATCAGCCCCAGCATTTT.

This clone was observed a few times. This chain connects TRBV5-5 to TRBJ2-7, with 10 bases lining up with TRBD1. V lost 0 bases to trimming and J lost 3 bases; unmatched junction nucleotides: 3. Per the germline V gene, CDR1 is SGHKS and CDR2 is YYEKEE (reference sequence). CDR3 length equals 15 residues. As DNA, the CDR3 is TGTGCCAGCAGCTTGGGGACAGGGGGATACTACGAGCAGTACTTC. Amino acids: CASSLGTGGYYEQYF.

This rearrangement joins TRBV7-9 to TRBJ1-4; TRBD1 matches at 9 bases. Germline V CDR1 and CDR2: SEHNR, FQNEAQ (reference sequence). There are 15 residues in the CDR3. V shed 5 bases, J shed 0 bases, and the junction held 1 base outside the gene matches. The CDR3 DNA reads as TGTGCCAGCAGCCGACAGGGGGCAACTAATGAAAAACTGTTTTTT. This encodes CASSRQGATNEKLFF.

The CDR3 reads CAWTAVSDSNYGYTF. CDR3 nucleotide sequence: TGTGCCTGGACCGCGGTCTCCGACTCTAACTATGGCTACACCTTC. V usage is TRBV30 and J usage is TRBJ1-2; no clear D gene. Germline assignment: CDR1 GTSNPN and CDR2 SVGIG (reference sequence). The CDR3 has 15 residues. Trimming left V 4 bases short and J 0 bases short, with 15 bases between.

This clone was detected once. The chain employs TRBV21-1 and TRBJ2-7; the listed D gene, TRBD1, was not tested against the DNA. TRBV21-1 has pseudogene status. This CDR3 is 16 amino acids long. In DNA form, the CDR3 reads TGTGCCAGCAGCAAATTCGGATGGCAGGAACTTTACGAGCAGTACTTC. Translation gives CASSKFGWQELYEQYF.

This clone was observed a few times. This chain connects TRBV6-5 to TRBJ1-2, with D possibly TRBD1 on 5 matching bases. Germline V gives CDR1 MNHEY, CDR2 SVGAGI. The CDR3 loop spans 15 amino acids. Trimming removed 0 bases from V and 5 bases from J, with 13 bases in between. Written as DNA, the CDR3 is TGTGCCAGCAGTTACTCGTATGGGGCGGCTTATGGCTACACCTTC. Encoded protein: CASSYSYGAAYGYTF.

This clone was counted once. V and J are TRBV12-5 and TRBJ2-7; D might be TRBD2 (5 bases). Per germline, CDR1 LGHNT and CDR2 FRNRAP. The CDR3 sequence is 13 residues long. With 6 bases removed from V and 4 bases from J, the gap between germline ends came to 13 bases. The CDR3 reads CASGMGSFYEQYF. The CDR3 DNA sequence: TGTGCTAGTGGAATGGGGAGTTTTTACGAGCAGTACTTC.